The next 3 T cell receptor beta chains were all read from a single sample in a study of blood T cell repertoires in COVID-19. TCRdb keeps only in-frame clones here, not all; method: immunoSEQ multiplex PCR. The sample contains around 200,000 clones, 75% to 90% of which appear only once. The sample consisted of peripheral blood. These receptor sequences come from a man aged 40-49 years with acute or convalescent COVID-19.

Only one count was recorded for this clone. The genes are TRBV5-1 and TRBJ1-3, with D hard to call. Per the germline V gene, CDR1 is SGHRS and CDR2 is YFSETQ. CDR3 length: 12 amino acids. The V and J ends lost 4 bases and 2 bases respectively, with 4 bases between them. CDR3 loop: CASSPTGNTIYF. The CDR3 DNA follows: TGCGCCAGCAGCCCCACTGGAAACACCATATATTTT.

This rearrangement joins TRBV6-2 or TRBV6-3 to TRBJ1-4, with TRBD1 as a possible D gene (5 bases). Looked up from germline, CDR1 is MNHEY and CDR2 is SVGEGT. V was trimmed by 3 bases and J by 13 bases, leaving 9 bases between them. This CDR3 region has 11 residues. The CDR3 here is CASSYKGPLFF. The DNA of the CDR3 is TGTGCCAGCAGTTATAAGGGGCCACTGTTTTTT.

The V gene is TRBV7-8, the J gene TRBJ1-1, with D possibly being TRBD1 (6 bases). The germline V gene has CDR1 SGHVS and CDR2 FQNEAQ. CDR3 length equals 15 residues. V was clipped by 3 bases and J by 2 bases, with 13 bases between them. The CDR3 DNA reads TGTGCCAGCAGCTTCAATCAGGGGTTAAACACTGAAGCTTTCTTT. Its protein is CASSFNQGLNTEAFF.